The clone carrying this T cell receptor beta chain was counted between two and nine times. Its target is not known. A single record per CDR3 protein comes from TCRdb applying MiXCR to the 5' RACE reads. The sample yields 120,000 or so distinct CDR3 sequences, approximately 14% seen once. These data originate in a study of T cells after yellow fever vaccination. Notes on the study in general: Most primary-vaccination clones recurred post-booster (more than 95% CD4, about 90% CD8). A small proportion of clonotypes was detected in both the CD4 and CD8 compartments. The secondary response showed a weaker magnitude and a faster peak, day 5 versus 15.

The germline V gene has CDR1 LGHNA and CDR2 YNFKEQ. The CDR3 is made up of 15 amino acids. The V end lost 3 bases, the J end lost 8 bases, and 19 bases lay between the germline ends. The V call is TRBV4-2, the J call TRBJ1-1; D perhaps matches TRBD1 (5 bases). The sequence was collected from a man aged 18 to 30 who received the YFV17D yellow fever vaccine. Material: CD8+ T cells sorted from PBMCs, obtained 5 days after the yellow fever booster vaccination. CDR3 nucleotides: TGTGCCAGCAGCCACCCAGGTGGTTTGAGGGACGAAGCTTTCTTT. Translating it yields CASSHPGGLRDEAFF.